The clone carrying this T cell receptor beta chain was seen more than once but under ten times. Its target is not known. The sample comes from a study of T-cell memory formation after mild COVID-19. Employing constant-segment primers, 5'RACE generated TCR alpha and TCR beta cDNA libraries bearing sample barcodes and UMIs. Each CDR3 protein gets one entry after TCRdb re-called the 5' RACE reads with MiXCR. The table lists 350,000 to 500,000 distinct CDR3 sequences, about 20% of them singletons. The CDR3 is 16 residues long. Germline trimming cut 3 bases from V and 10 bases from J; bases unmatched to any gene: 14. CDR1 and CDR2 (germline): MNHEY, SVGEGT. Broader study findings: Later expanders leaned toward CD4+, whereas clones contracting from day 15 to 85 were balanced CD4/CD8. Unconfirmed was the SARS-CoV-2 specificity of second-wave clones that peaked on day 37. Pre-infection memory already had some responding clones, implying cross-reactive memory joined.

The clonotype originates from a young man who had mild COVID-19 (a few samples of this study predate the infection). Cell type and time point are not known. The chain combines TRBV6-2 or TRBV6-3 with TRBJ2-1; 8 bases align to TRBD2. The sequencing input was PBMCs or a T cell subset sorted from them (not recorded which). The CDR3 here is CASSYRVGGDPREQFF. DNA for the CDR3: TGTGCCAGCAGTTATAGGGTCGGGGGGGACCCTAGGGAGCAGTTCTTC.